The 23 T cell receptor beta chains given below trace back to one sample, sequenced in a study of blood T cell repertoires in COVID-19. Assay: immunoSEQ multiplex PCR; the TCRdb copy retains only in-frame clones and omits some. Of some 270,000 clones detected, roughly 90% appear once; the ten largest clones hold about 1.7%. Sequenced: PBMCs or T cells enriched from blood (not recorded which). These receptors were taken from a woman aged 35 to 49 who had recovered from COVID-19.

The chain combines TRBV29-1 with TRBJ2-3, with 8 bases aligning to TRBD2. CDR3 size: 15 residues. The V segment lost 1 base and the J segment 1 base; nucleotides outside the gene matches: 4. Germline CDR1 and CDR2: SQVTM and ANQGSEA. For the CDR3, the DNA is TGCAGCGTTGAAGTGACTAGCGTACGCACAGATACGCAGTATTTT. This codes for CSVEVTSVRTDTQYF.

V usage is TRBV7-9 and J usage is TRBJ2-7, with 9 nucleotides matching TRBD1. Germline V CDR1 and CDR2: SEHNR, FQNEAQ (reference sequence). The CDR3 runs 13 residues. CDR3: CAGGQGPAYEQYF. CDR3 DNA: TGTGCGGGCGGACAGGGGCCCGCCTACGAGCAGTACTTC. The variable domain in full, with the rest retrieved from reference TRBV7-9 and TRBJ2-7, is DTGVSQNPRHKITKRGQNVTFRCDPISEHNRLYWYRQTLGQGPEFLTYFQNEAQLEKSRLLSDRFSAERPKGSFSTLEIQRTEQGDSAMYLCAGGQGPAYEQYFGPGTRLTVT.

J is TRBJ2-1 and V is TRBV29-1, with D possibly being TRBD2 (6 bases). V lost 0 bases, J lost 0 bases, and 6 bases lay in between. The length of the CDR3 is 14 residues. CDR1 SQVTM and CDR2 ANQGSEA come from the germline V gene. In nucleotides, the CDR3 is TGCAGCGTTGAAGAGGGAGGCTCCTACAATGAGCAGTTCTTC. This sequence encodes CSVEEGGSYNEQFF.

This chain connects TRBV18 to TRBJ2-7, with TRBD2 as a possible D gene (5 bases). The CDR3 is 13 amino acids. CDR1 and CDR2 from the germline V gene are KGHSH and LQKENI. The V and J ends lost 3 bases and 0 bases respectively, with 6 bases between them. The CDR3 nucleotides are TGTGCCAGCTCACCCCGGGACTCCTACGAGCAGTACTTC. Translated, it gives CASSPRDSYEQYF.

The V gene is TRBV4-1, the J gene TRBJ2-3; D possibly corresponds to TRBD1 (5 bases). V dropped 1 base and J dropped 2 bases, with 13 bases sitting between them. The CDR3 extends over 16 amino acids. In germline, CDR1 is MGHRA, CDR2 YSYEKL. The CDR3 nucleotides read TGCGCCAGCAGCCAAGGTTTTGGCAGGGTCACAGATACGCAGTATTTT. Protein: CASSQGFGRVTDTQYF.

The chain employs TRBV7-2 and TRBJ2-7; D remains unclear. Germline V CDR1 and CDR2: SGHTA, FQGNSA. The V end was cut by 1 base, the J end by 5 bases, with 18 bases between. The CDR3 runs 16 residues. The CDR3 region is CASSLVATQTVDEQYF. CDR3 bases: TGTGCCAGCAGCTTAGTGGCTACCCAGACTGTGGACGAGCAGTACTTC.

J is TRBJ1-4 and V is TRBV5-1, with 7 bases identical to TRBD1. Germline V gene data show CDR1 as SGHRS and CDR2 as YFSETQ. There are 15 residues in the CDR3. After removal of 5 bases from V and 0 bases from J, the junction contained 4 bases not matched to a gene. CDR3 coding DNA: TGCGCCAGCAGACAGGGGCTCCCAACTAATGAAAAACTGTTTTTT. Translation: CASRQGLPTNEKLFF.

In its sample, this clone was seen a few times. The chain joins TRBV9 to TRBJ1-3; D gene ambiguous. Germline loops: CDR1 SGDLS, CDR2 YYNGEE. The CDR3 contains 14 residues. Deletions cut 4 bases from V and 0 bases from J, with 8 bases between. The CDR3 DNA sequence: TGTGCCAGCAGCCCTACTACCTCTGGAAACACCATATATTTT. This gives the protein CASSPTTSGNTIYF.

The J gene is TRBJ1-2, the V gene TRBV12-3 or TRBV12-4; no definite D call. V dropped 5 bases and J dropped 4 bases, with 8 bases sitting between them. CDR3 length: 12 residues. CDR3 residues: CASSTGGYGYTF. Here the CDR3 DNA reads TGTGCCAGCAGTACGGGAGGCTATGGCTACACCTTC.

The genes are TRBV25-1 and TRBJ1-2; a weak D match, TRBD1 (6 bases). Trimming pared 3 bases from V and 3 bases from J, leaving 11 bases between. The CDR3 runs to 14 residues. Germline V CDR1 and CDR2: MGHDK, SYGVNS. The CDR3 region has the DNA TGTGCCAGCAGTGACAGACAGGTTTACTATGGCTACACCTTC. This codes for CASSDRQVYYGYTF.

This chain connects TRBV5-1 to TRBJ2-1, with D tentatively TRBD2 (5 bases). From germline, CDR1 is SGHRS and CDR2 YFSETQ. The V end was cut by 4 bases, the J end by 8 bases, with 19 bases between. The CDR3 runs to 15 residues. The CDR3 DNA is TGCGCCAGCAGCCTGGACTTACTAGATAACCATGAGCAGTTCTTC. The encoded protein is CASSLDLLDNHEQFF.

The chain carries TRBV2 and TRBJ1-1; D uncertain. In germline, CDR1 is SNHLY, CDR2 FYNNEI. V lost 3 bases and J 1 base, leaving 3 bases between the germline ends. The CDR3 length is 12 residues. The CDR3 nucleotides read TGTGCCAGCAGTGAGGCGAACACTGAAGCTTTCTTT. Translated: CASSEANTEAFF. Full variable domain (remainder filled in from reference TRBV2 and TRBJ1-1): EPEVTQTPSHQVTQMGQEVILRCVPISNHLYFYWYRQILGQKVEFLVSFYNNEISEKSEIFDDQFSVERPDGSNFTLKIRSTKLEDSAMYFCASSEANTEAFFGQGTRLTVV.

The chain joins TRBV3-1 (or the pseudogene TRBV3-2) to TRBJ1-3; D is undetermined. From germline, CDR1 is LGHDT and CDR2 YNNKEL (reference sequence). The germline V and J ends were trimmed by 4 bases and 0 bases, with 10 bases remaining between them. CDR3 length: 15 residues. The CDR3 is CASSRGVSSGNTIYF. DNA for the CDR3: TGTGCCAGCAGCCGCGGGGTAAGCTCTGGAAACACCATATATTTT.

The chain combines TRBV10-3 with TRBJ2-2; D gene uncertain. Trimming removed 7 bases from V and 0 bases from J, with 6 bases in between. The CDR3 sequence is 13 residues long. Germline-derived CDR1 and CDR2 are ENHRY and SYGVKD. The CDR3 DNA reads as TGTGCCATCAATCCAGCGAACACCGGGGAGCTGTTTTTT. Amino acids: CAINPANTGELFF.

J is TRBJ1-4 and V is TRBV14, with TRBD1 as a possible D gene (5 bases). CDR3 length equals 18 residues. Germline V gene lookup returns CDR1 SGHDN and CDR2 FVKESK. V was cut by 0 bases and J by 10 bases, with 24 bases left in between. CDR3 sequence reads: CASSQDLLSVGRDGKLFF. DNA of the CDR3: TGTGCCAGCAGCCAAGATCTTCTGTCGGTTGGCAGGGATGGAAAACTGTTTTTT.

The chain uses TRBV4-3 and TRBJ1-1, with 11 positions matching TRBD1. The CDR3 is made up of 18 amino acids. Losses at the gene ends were 0 bases for V and 6 bases for J; bases not matched to a gene: 12. Germline CDR1 and CDR2: LGHNA and YSLEER. CDR3 coding DNA: TGCGCCAGCAGCCAAGATCCTTTCCCGGGACAGGGGGGGGCTGAAGCTTTCTTT. This translates into CASSQDPFPGQGGAEAFF.

The rearrangement uses TRBV18 and TRBJ2-2; TRBD2 matches 11 bases. Germline V lookup: CDR1 KGHSH, CDR2 LQKENI. After removal of 1 base from V and 6 bases from J, the junction contained 7 bases not matched to a gene. This CDR3 is built from 17 residues. DNA for the CDR3: TGTGCCAGCTCACCACAGGCTAGCGGGAGGATTCCCGGGGAGCTGTTTTTT. Translating gives CASSPQASGRIPGELFF.

The V gene is TRBV9, the J gene TRBJ2-2; perhaps TRBD1 as D (6 bases). The length of the CDR3 is 15 residues. Trimming removed 0 bases at V and 4 bases at J, with 10 bases between. The germline gives CDR1 SGDLS, CDR2 YYNGEE. The CDR3 DNA sequence: TGTGCCAGCAGCGTAGCGGACAGCCCCACCGGGGAGCTGTTTTTT. The encoded protein is CASSVADSPTGELFF.

The chain uses TRBV4-1 and TRBJ1-3, with D hard to call. The V gene lost 3 bases and the J gene lost 0 bases, with 9 bases spanning the gap. This CDR3 contains 15 residues. CDR1 MGHRA and CDR2 YSYEKL come from the germline V gene. The DNA for the CDR3 is TGCGCCAGCAGCCACCCACCGAGCTCTGGAAACACCATATATTTT. Protein sequence: CASSHPPSSGNTIYF.

This chain uses TRBV7-2 with TRBJ2-3, with 9 bases aligning to TRBD2. Trimming cost V 6 bases and J 4 bases; bases outside gene matches: 8. Germline V CDR1 and CDR2: SGHTA, FQGNSA. This CDR3 has 15 residues. The CDR3 protein is CASSSPGLAPDTQYF. The CDR3 bases are TGTGCCAGCAGTTCCCCGGGACTAGCCCCAGATACGCAGTATTTT.

This sequence joins TRBV10-1 and TRBJ2-3; 8 nucleotides line up with TRBD2. This CDR3 has 16 amino acids. Germline V gives CDR1 WNHNN, CDR2 SYGVQD (reference sequence). Unmatched junction bases numbered 8, after V lost 3 bases and J lost 3 bases. The CDR3 spells CASSDGGGGTTDTQYF. Written as DNA, the CDR3 is TGCGCCAGCAGTGACGGAGGCGGGGGGACAACAGATACGCAGTATTTT.

The chain carries TRBV6-6 and TRBJ2-5; tentatively, D is TRBD2 (5 bases). The germline V gene encodes CDR1 MNHNY and CDR2 SVGAGI (reference sequence). The CDR3 loop spans 14 amino acids. The ends were cut back, 0 bases at V and 5 bases at J, with 10 bases in the middle. The DNA for the CDR3 is TGTGCCAGCAGTTACTCTCCGGGGATCGAGACCCAGTACTTC. It encodes CASSYSPGIETQYF.

The V and J genes are TRBV2 and TRBJ2-7; D possibly corresponds to TRBD1 (6 bases). V lost 7 bases to trimming and J lost 5 bases, with 15 bases between them. CDR3 length: 13 residues. Per the germline V gene, CDR1 is SNHLY and CDR2 is FYNNEI. The CDR3 nucleotides are TGTGCCAGCAAAGAAGGGGGTTTAAACGAGCAGTACTTC. As protein: CASKEGGLNEQYF.